The 21 T cell receptor beta chains listed next were all sequenced from one sample in a study of blood T cell repertoires in COVID-19. Measured with immunoSEQ multiplex PCR; TCRdb has only the in-frame clones, and not every one. The sample carries approximately 170,000 clones, around 82% recorded once. Source material: PBMCs or T cells enriched from blood (not recorded which). Receptor source: a woman aged 45-65 years in a cohort exposed to, infected with or recovered from COVID-19 (not recorded which).

The chain is built from TRBV6-5 and TRBJ2-1; D is possibly TRBD2 (6 bases). There are 13 residues in the CDR3. Looked up from germline, CDR1 is MNHEY and CDR2 is SVGAGI. V shed 2 bases and J shed 5 bases, with 7 bases lying between them. Written as DNA, the CDR3 is TGTGCCAGCAGTTACGGAGGGAACAATGAGCAGTTCTTC. Encoded protein: CASSYGGNNEQFF.

The V and J genes are TRBV29-1 and TRBJ2-5, with 7 bases matching TRBD1. Germline V gives CDR1 SQVTM, CDR2 ANQGSEA. V shed 6 bases, J shed 4 bases, and the junction held 8 bases outside the gene matches. The CDR3 spans 13 residues. Here the CDR3 reads CSVGQRIGETQYF. CDR3 nucleotides: TGCAGCGTGGGACAGAGGATTGGAGAGACCCAGTACTTC.

This chain joins TRBV5-1 and TRBJ2-7; no clear D. Trimming took off 0 bases at V and 3 bases at J, with 10 bases between the two ends. This CDR3 has 14 residues. Germline lookup yields CDR1 SGHRS and CDR2 YFSETQ. CDR3 residues: CASSLDVYYYEQYF. The CDR3 nucleotides read TGCGCCAGCAGCTTGGACGTATACTACTACGAGCAGTACTTC.

The chain joins TRBV9 to TRBJ1-3; TRBD1 is a possible D gene (5 bases). CDR3 size: 12 residues. Germline values: CDR1 SGDLS, CDR2 YYNGEE. Trimming cost V 4 bases and J 16 bases, with 18 bases left between them. CDR3 residues: CASSHGTGGPYF. In nucleotides, the CDR3 is TGTGCCAGCAGCCACGGGACCGGGGGTCCGTATTTT.

The gene calls are TRBV11-2 and TRBJ2-1; 12 nucleotides agree with TRBD2. CDR1 and CDR2 from the germline V gene are SGHAT and FQNNGV. This CDR3 region has 15 residues. Trimming took 5 bases from V and 6 from J; bases not matched to a gene: 5. CDR3 in DNA: TGTGCCAGCAGCCCAAAGGGACTAGCGGGCAATGAGCAGTTCTTC. Its translation: CASSPKGLAGNEQFF.

The chain has TRBV6-2 or TRBV6-3 and TRBJ2-1, with 7 bases identical to TRBD2. Germline CDR1 is MNHEY and CDR2 is SVGEGT. CDR3 length: 17 amino acids. Trimming at V came to 0 bases and at J to 4 bases, leaving 9 bases not matched to a gene. The CDR3 DNA reads TGTGCCAGCAGTTACTCCGCCGGGTCGGGGGGTTACAATGAGCAGTTCTTC. Amino acids: CASSYSAGSGGYNEQFF.

The V call is TRBV9, the J call TRBJ2-3; TRBD2 agrees at 9 bases. The V segment lost 0 bases and the J segment 4 bases; nucleotides outside the gene matches: 6. The length of the CDR3 is 16 residues. Germline V gives CDR1 SGDLS, CDR2 YYNGEE. CDR3 region: CASSVGPSGKADTQYF. The CDR3 DNA is TGTGCCAGCAGCGTAGGTCCTAGCGGGAAGGCAGATACGCAGTATTTT. The full variable domain, rest sourced from reference TRBV9 and TRBJ2-3, is DSGVTQTPKHLITATGQRVTLRCSPRSGDLSVYWYQQSLDQGLQFLIQYYNGEERAKGNILERFSAQQFPDLHSELNLSSLELGDSALYFCASSVGPSGKADTQYFGPGTRLTVL.

This clone was detected only once. V usage is TRBV12-3 or TRBV12-4 and J usage is TRBJ1-2, with D hard to call. Trimming pared 5 bases from V and 5 bases from J, leaving 9 bases between. CDR3 length: 12 amino acids. DNA of the CDR3: TGTGCCAGCAGTCCAATGGAGTATGGCTACACCTTC. It codes for CASSPMEYGYTF.

V and J are TRBV5-4 and TRBJ1-6; 7 bases are shared with TRBD1. The germline CDR1 and CDR2 sequences are SGHNT and YYREEE (reference sequence). Losses at the gene ends were 1 base for V and 7 bases for J; bases not matched to a gene: 8. The CDR3 is 16 residues long. The CDR3 here is CASSLISGTVNSPLHF. CDR3 DNA sequence: TGTGCCAGCAGCTTGATTTCCGGGACAGTCAATTCACCCCTCCACTTT. Together with reference TRBV5-4 and TRBJ1-6, the CDR3 gives the full variable domain: ETGVTQSPTHLIKTRGQQVTLRCSSQSGHNTVSWYQQALGQGPQFIFQYYREEENGRGNFPPRFSGLQFPNYSSELNVNALELDDSALYLCASSLISGTVNSPLHFGNGTRLTVT.

This sequence joins TRBV9 and TRBJ1-5; 8 bases line up with TRBD1. Germline V gene data show CDR1 as SGDLS and CDR2 as YYNGEE. This CDR3 comprises 14 residues. V lost 1 base to trimming and J lost 7 bases; unmatched junction nucleotides: 4. The DNA of the CDR3 is TGTGCCAGCAGCGTATCAGGGGGCAGCCAGCCCCAGCATTTT. Amino acids: CASSVSGGSQPQHF.

The table lists this clone with a count of one. This chain joins TRBV7-9 and TRBJ1-1; possible D gene TRBD1, 5 bases. Germline values: CDR1 SEHNR, CDR2 FQNEAQ (reference sequence). Trimming removed 1 base at V and 0 bases at J, with 9 bases between. The CDR3 runs to 15 residues. Written as DNA, the CDR3 is TGTGCCAGCAGCTTAGGGTCAGGGATGAACACTGAAGCTTTCTTT. It specifies CASSLGSGMNTEAFF.

The rearrangement uses TRBV30 and TRBJ2-3; 9 positions match TRBD2. CDR1 is GTSNPN and CDR2 is SVGIG in the germline V gene (reference sequence). V lost 1 base, J lost 2 bases, and 4 bases stayed unmatched. The CDR3 has 15 amino acids. CDR3 protein: CAWSAERGVTDTQYF. CDR3 nucleotides: TGTGCCTGGAGTGCCGAGCGGGGGGTCACAGATACGCAGTATTTT. The variable domain in full, completed from reference TRBV30 and TRBJ2-3, reads SQTIHQWPATLVQPVGSPLSLECTVEGTSNPNLYWYRQAAGRGLQLLFYSVGIGQISSEVPQNLSASRPQDRQFILSSKKLLLSDSGFYLCAWSAERGVTDTQYFGPGTRLTVL.

The V call is TRBV5-1, the J call TRBJ1-1; D not resolved. CDR1 and CDR2 from the germline V gene are SGHRS and YFSETQ. The CDR3 has 15 amino acids. Trimming took 7 bases from V and 1 from J, leaving 17 bases between them. CDR3 in amino acids: CASSDRAGTNTEAFF. CDR3 bases: TGCGCCAGCTCCGATAGAGCAGGTACGAACACTGAAGCTTTCTTT.

The rearrangement joins TRBV10-3 to TRBJ2-1; D perhaps matches TRBD2 (5 bases). This CDR3 spans 11 amino acids. V gave up 5 bases and J gave up 9 bases, with 8 bases separating them. Germline loops: CDR1 ENHRY, CDR2 SYGVKD. CDR3 loop: CAISPGFEQFF. The CDR3 coding sequence is TGTGCCATCAGTCCGGGATTTGAGCAGTTCTTC.

V usage is TRBV19 and J usage is TRBJ1-3; no clear D gene. CDR3 length: 13 amino acids. Per germline, CDR1 LNHDA and CDR2 SQIVND (reference sequence). With 8 bases removed from V and 3 bases from J, the gap between germline ends came to 11 bases. The CDR3 sequence is CASWPLNGNTIYF. Written as DNA, the CDR3 is TGTGCCAGTTGGCCTTTAAATGGAAACACCATATATTTT.

This rearrangement joins TRBV7-9 to TRBJ2-5, with 11 bases fitting TRBD2. Germline lookup yields CDR1 SEHNR and CDR2 FQNEAQ (reference sequence). This CDR3 has 16 amino acids. Losses at the gene ends were 3 bases for V and 0 bases for J; bases not matched to a gene: 3. In nucleotides, the CDR3 is TGTGCCAGCAGCTTGCTAGCGGGGGGAAACCAAGAGACCCAGTACTTC. Its translation: CASSLLAGGNQETQYF.

This clone appeared once. The chain is built from TRBV28 and TRBJ2-5; the match to TRBD2 covers 9 bases. After removal of 10 bases from V and 5 bases from J, the junction contained 11 bases not matched to a gene. CDR1 is MDHEN and CDR2 is SYDVKM in the germline V gene. The CDR3 runs 14 residues. The CDR3 here is CATLGGLAGETQYF. DNA of the CDR3: TGTGCCACTCTGGGGGGACTAGCAGGGGAGACCCAGTACTTC.

The rearrangement links TRBV5-1 to TRBJ1-1; D unclear. Looked up from germline, CDR1 is SGHRS and CDR2 is YFSETQ. The CDR3 is 14 residues long. V dropped 2 bases and J dropped 0 bases, with 8 bases sitting between them. The CDR3 DNA reads as TGCGCCAGCAGCTTAAACACCTTGAACACTGAAGCTTTCTTT. Residues: CASSLNTLNTEAFF.

The J gene is TRBJ1-5, the V gene TRBV2; the match to TRBD1 covers 7 bases. In germline, CDR1 is SNHLY, CDR2 FYNNEI. CDR3 size: 16 residues. With V trimmed by 0 bases and J by 6 bases, 8 bases remained unmatched. In DNA form, the CDR3 reads TGTGCCAGCAGTGAAGCGATAGGGGGCGCGGGTCAGCCCCAGCATTTT. Amino acid sequence: CASSEAIGGAGQPQHF.

This clone was seen a single time. V is TRBV4-1 and J is TRBJ1-2; TRBD1 aligns across 7 bases. The V gene end was trimmed by 2 bases and the J gene end by 4 bases; junction bases not matched to a gene: 7. CDR1 is MGHRA and CDR2 is YSYEKL in the germline V gene. CDR3 length equals 15 residues. In DNA form, the CDR3 reads TGCGCCAGCAGCCAAAGCCCCGGGACAGCCTATGGCTACACCTTC. It codes for CASSQSPGTAYGYTF.

This sequence joins TRBV30 and TRBJ2-3, with 12 bases lining up with TRBD2. The germline CDR1 and CDR2 sequences are GTSNPN and SVGIG (reference sequence). V dropped 2 bases and J dropped 1; count of bases not matched to a gene: 13. This CDR3 is 19 amino acids long. CDR3 sequence reads: CAWSTSGRWGYPRTDTQYF. The CDR3 region has the DNA TGTGCCTGGAGTACTAGCGGGAGGTGGGGGTATCCGCGCACAGATACGCAGTATTTT.